This is a list of T cell receptor beta chains from one sample in a study of shared clonotypes between healthy human individuals. Sequencing used immunoSEQ multiplex PCR; TCRdb keeps in-frame clones, though not all of them. The table lists 980,000 or so clones, more than 75% of them singletons, with roughly 1.5% in the top ten. Input material: memory CD4+ T cells sorted from blood. These receptors were obtained from a man aged 18 to 30 in good health. Each CDR3 is given with its conserved first and last residue. D genes are given only for firm matches. A clone size is listed for some rows: how often the clone was seen (once, few, many), or a class if it is expanded.

DNA,CDR3,size,V,J,D
TGCGCCAGCAGGGCAGGGGATACGCAGTATTTT,CASRAGDTQYF,once,TRBV5-1,TRBJ2-3,-
TGCGCCAGCAGCTTGGTGCCCCTCGGGGCGGGGGGCCTTAACGATGAGCAGTTCTTC,CASSLVPLGAGGLNDEQFF,-,TRBV5-1,TRBJ2-1,TRBD2
TGTGCCAGCAGTGCCGACAGGGGGTCGCCCTACGAGCAGTACTTC,CASSADRGSPYEQYF,-,TRBV2,TRBJ2-7,TRBD1
TGTGCCAGCAGCCCCCGAGCAGGGGGGGAAGCTTTCTTT,CASSPRAGGEAFF,-,TRBV16,TRBJ1-1,TRBD1
TGTGCCAGCTCACCACCCAACGGGGGGGAACGCAATGAGCAGTTCTTC,CASSPPNGGERNEQFF,-,TRBV18,TRBJ2-1,TRBD2
TGTGCCAGTAGGAGGACAGGGAACACTGAAGCTTTCTTT,CASRRTGNTEAFF,few,TRBV19,TRBJ1-1,TRBD1
TGTGCCAGCAGCTTGGACGGGACAGGGGCCAATCAGCCCCAGCATTTT,CASSLDGTGANQPQHF,-,TRBV5-4,TRBJ1-5,TRBD1
TGTGCCACCAGCAGAGTTACTAGCGGGAGGGAGACCCAGTACTTC,CATSRVTSGRETQYF,-,TRBV15,TRBJ2-5,TRBD2
TGTGCCAGCAGTTACGGGGGGACAGGATTGGAAAAACTGTTTTTT,CASSYGGTGLEKLFF,-,TRBV6-5,TRBJ1-4,TRBD1
TGTGCCAGCTCACCATTCGCGGGAGGGCCCGGAGAGCAGTTCTTC,CASSPFAGGPGEQFF,-,TRBV18,TRBJ2-1,TRBD2
TGTGCCAGCAGCGTAGGGCTAGCGGGAGCCAGCACAGATACGCAGTATTTT,CASSVGLAGASTDTQYF,-,TRBV9,TRBJ2-3,TRBD2
TGTGCCAGCAGGGACAGGGTGAATGAGCAGTTCTTC,CASRDRVNEQFF,-,TRBV6-5,TRBJ2-1,TRBD1
TGCGCCACTTCGACAGGAGACCACTACGAGCAGTACTTC,CATSTGDHYEQYF,-,TRBV5-1,TRBJ2-7,-
TGTGCCAGCAGTGTACAGATGAACACTGAAGCTTTCTTT,CASSVQMNTEAFF,-,TRBV6-1,TRBJ1-1,-
TGCGCCAGCAGTCAAACGACAGGGCTCGGAACCGGGGAGCTGTTTTTT,CASSQTTGLGTGELFF,-,TRBV23-1,TRBJ2-2,TRBD1
TGTGCCAGCAGCTCCGGCCCCGCGGGGACCCAGTACTTC,CASSSGPAGTQYF,-,TRBV7-6,TRBJ2-5,-
TGTGCCAGCAGCTGGTTACTAGCGGGAGTTCACAATGAGCAGTTCTTC,CASSWLLAGVHNEQFF,once,TRBV7-2,TRBJ2-1,TRBD2
TGTGCTAGCAGCTTAGGGACGGGGGAATACAATGAGCAGTTCTTC,CASSLGTGEYNEQFF,-,TRBV7-7,TRBJ2-1,-
TGTGCCAGCAGTGCCCAACAGATGAACACTGAAGCTTTCTTT,CASSAQQMNTEAFF,-,TRBV6-1,TRBJ1-1,-
TGTGCCAGCAGCTTAGGGGGGCTACTTTGGGAGACCCAGTACTTC,CASSLGGLLWETQYF,-,TRBV7-2,TRBJ2-5,-
TGTGCCAGCAGCTCCCAAGGGCTAGCAAGAGAGACCCAGTACTTC,CASSSQGLARETQYF,-,TRBV7-2,TRBJ2-5,-
TGTGCCACCAGCAGTCCGGATCCCCCAGAGACCCAGTACTTC,CATSSPDPPETQYF,-,TRBV15,TRBJ2-5,-
TGTGCCATCAGCGCCAGCCAAGAGACCCAGTACTTC,CAISASQETQYF,-,TRBV10-3,TRBJ2-5,-
TGTGCCAGCAAGGATAGCTCCTACAATGAGCAGTTCTTC,CASKDSSYNEQFF,-,TRBV6-5,TRBJ2-1,-